This T cell receptor beta chain was found in a study of HIV-infected children after antiretroviral therapy interruption. Whole-study context: EBV and CMV exposure was recorded in most children. Continuous-treatment samples came from weeks 0, 48 and 150. The study's findings and limits: After treatment interruption started, naive CD4+ CDR3 overlap across time points dropped.

The germline gives CDR1 LNHNV, CDR2 YYDKDF (reference sequence). Trimming took 0 bases from V and 7 from J, leaving 9 bases between them. CDR3 length equals 13 residues. A 3' RACE protocol on RNA, with unique molecular identifiers, produced the TCR library. TCRdb re-derived calls from the 3' RACE reads in MiXCR, one entry per CDR3 protein. The table has more than 75,000 distinct CDR3 sequences, about 6.9% seen once; the top ten hold 1% to 1.3%. Treatment of the sample: PENTA 11 planned treatment interruption arm or continuous ART arm. Sorting from thawed PBMCs isolated naive CD4+ CD45RA+ CD45RO- T cells. This clonotype was observed a handful of times. Its antigen is unknown.

The sequence derives from a pool of human donors with HIV. Sequenced here: CD45RA+ CD4+ T cells from PBMCs, pooled from several time points, sampled from a donor given antiretroviral therapy, either interrupted or continuous. Subset given: naive CD4+ CD45RA+ CD45RO- T cells. V and J are TRBV15 and TRBJ1-1, with unresolved D. Written as DNA, the CDR3 is TGTGCCACCAGCAGAGACGGACTCGGTGAAGCTTTCTTT. Amino acid sequence: CATSRDGLGEAFF.